This T cell receptor (beta chain) comes out of a study of regulatory T cells in long-lasting Graves disease. Indicated time point: newly diagnosed GD, antithyroid drugs for less than 3 months. PBMC-extracted RNA yielded the TCR library. The patients included were those that came from an endocrinology department in Xi'an, China. Construction of the TCR beta libraries employed iRepertoire HTBI primers in conjunction with Arm-PCR of CDR3 regions. TCRdb called the multiplex PCR reads again in MiXCR, with one record for every CDR3 protein. The sample holds 350,000 to 500,000 distinct CDR3 sequences, 14% seen once. This clonotype was seen many times. This same sample was also taken into another study, of T cells in Graves' hyperthyroidism and ophthalmopathy. That investigation notes: Recently diagnosed hyperthyroidism of less than 2 months' duration affected patients aged 18 to 65. Diagnoses rested on clinical symptoms, serum thyroxine and TRAb, thyroid ultrasound and orbital computed tomography. TCR CDR3 regions were first amplified by RT-PCR with HTBI primers.

This sequence originates from a woman in her forties or fifties with Graves disease. Sequences were derived from peripheral blood mononuclear cells (PBMCs), sampled at new diagnosis, from a patient treated with antithyroid drugs.

This CDR3 reads CASSSGTEGTGELFF. In DNA, the CDR3 is TGCGCCAGCAGCTCCGGGACCGAGGGCACCGGGGAGCTGTTTTTT. The chain has TRBV5-1 and TRBJ2-2, with D perhaps given as TRBD1 or TRBD2 (5 bases each). Germline values: CDR1 SGHRS, CDR2 YFSETQ. The CDR3 extends over 15 amino acids. Trimming pared 3 bases from V and 4 bases from J, leaving 13 bases between.